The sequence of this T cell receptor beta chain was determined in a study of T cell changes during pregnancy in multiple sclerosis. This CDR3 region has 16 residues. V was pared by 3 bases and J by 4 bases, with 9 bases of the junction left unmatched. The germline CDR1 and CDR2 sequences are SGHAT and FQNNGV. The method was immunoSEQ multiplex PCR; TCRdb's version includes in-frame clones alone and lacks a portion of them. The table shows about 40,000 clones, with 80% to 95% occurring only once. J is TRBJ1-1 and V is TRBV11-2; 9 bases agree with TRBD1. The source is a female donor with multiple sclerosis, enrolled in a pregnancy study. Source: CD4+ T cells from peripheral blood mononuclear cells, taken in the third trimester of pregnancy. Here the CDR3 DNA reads TGTGCCAGCAGCTTGGGACCGGGACAGGGAACCACTGAAGCTTTCTTT. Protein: CASSLGPGQGTTEAFF.